This T cell receptor beta chain was captured in a study of blood T cell repertoires in COVID-19. Sequencing was performed with immunoSEQ multiplex PCR; in TCRdb, only in-frame clones are kept and a portion is missing. The data show roughly 240,000 clones, 83% seen once. The CDR3 consists of 16 residues. CDR1 and CDR2 from the germline V gene are SGHAT and FQDESV (reference sequence). The germline V and J ends were trimmed by 4 bases and 0 bases, with 12 bases remaining between them. This receptor was taken from a woman aged 40 to 50 who had been exposed to COVID-19. Sequenced input: PBMCs or T cells enriched from blood (not recorded which). The chain links TRBV11-1 to TRBJ1-4, with TRBD1 as a possible D gene (5 bases). The CDR3 sequence: CASSSEPGPTNEKLFF. DNA for the CDR3: TGTGCCAGCAGCTCCGAACCAGGGCCAACTAATGAAAAACTGTTTTTT.